This T cell receptor beta chain originates from a study of blood T cell repertoires in COVID-19. The wider study: Spain, Italy and the United States supplied samples that represented acute and convalescent COVID-19. PBMCs, B-cell-depleted T cells, or T cells were the source of the cDNA or gDNA that made up the material.

In Seattle, patients joined the study during active infection and were tracked longitudinally. Original data processing: Reference gene primer amplification gave estimated nucleated cell counts. Measured with immunoSEQ multiplex PCR; TCRdb has only the in-frame clones, and not every one. That table gives V, J and clone size, and the DNA gave D and trimming. The table has over 95,000 clones, more than 80% seen once. With V trimmed by 4 bases and J by 1 base, 10 bases remained unmatched. Germline-derived CDR1 and CDR2 are MGHRA and YSYEKL. The length of the CDR3 is 17 residues. Material: peripheral blood. The TCR sequence derives from an older woman with COVID-19, enrolled during active disease. The chain is built from TRBV4-1 and TRBJ2-3; 8 bases match TRBD2. The chain's CDR3 is CASSRLMLSGGTDTQYF. Here the CDR3 DNA reads TGCGCCAGCAGCCGCTTAATGCTTAGCGGGGGCACAGATACGCAGTATTTT.